The 26 T cell receptor beta chains presented below share a single source sample, sequenced in a study of a mutant IDH1 vaccine in newly diagnosed glioma. Assay used: immunoSEQ multiplex PCR; TCRdb lists only in-frame clones, some missing. Here the sample spans tens of thousands of clones, around 78% being singletons. Their target antigens are unknown. As for time point: week 5, during vaccination. All doses held 300 ug of mutant IDH1 20-mer peptide, with topical imiquimod. The sequences come from PBMCs, collected from a glioma patient whose treatment included an IDH1 peptide vaccine. The source of these receptors is a man between 45 and 60 years old with glioma.

The genes are TRBV5-6 and TRBJ1-5; 7 bases are a match to TRBD1. CDR1 is SGHDT and CDR2 is YYEEEE in the germline V gene. V trimming: 2 bases; J trimming: 0 bases; junction bases outside the gene matches: 2. The CDR3 runs to 15 residues. CDR3 in amino acids: CASSFWTGSNQPQHF. The CDR3 nucleotides read TGTGCCAGCAGCTTTTGGACAGGTAGCAATCAGCCCCAGCATTTT.

The genes are TRBV11-2 and TRBJ2-7; D gene unclear. V lost 5 bases and J 5 bases, leaving 7 bases between the germline ends. Germline loops: CDR1 SGHAT, CDR2 FQNNGV. CDR3 size: 11 residues. DNA for the CDR3: TGTGCCAGCAGCCCGCAGAACGAGCAGTACTTC. It specifies CASSPQNEQYF.

The table lists this clone with a count of one. The chain joins TRBV5-5 to TRBJ1-5; D not resolved. Trimming removed 0 bases from V and 0 bases from J, with 4 bases in between. Germline loops: CDR1 SGHKS, CDR2 YYEKEE (reference sequence). The CDR3 length is 14 residues. Here the CDR3 DNA reads TGTGCCAGCAGCTTGGCCCTTAGCAATCAGCCCCAGCATTTT. Its protein is CASSLALSNQPQHF.

Details on this clone: A junction end diverges from the germline sequence, so it may reflect a read error. DNA of the CDR3: TGTGCCATCAGTGAGTCTAAGGGGGTTATGAACACTGAAGCTTTCTTT. Protein sequence: CAISESKGVMNTEAFF. The chain has TRBV6-1 and TRBJ1-1; TRBD1 is a possible D gene (6 bases). CDR3 length: 16 residues. In germline, CDR1 is MNHNS, CDR2 SASEGT.

The genes are TRBV5-1 and TRBJ1-5; no firm D call. This CDR3 is built from 14 residues. Germline lookup yields CDR1 SGHRS and CDR2 YFSETQ. V was shortened by 5 bases and J by 2 bases, with 11 bases between the two germline ends. The CDR3 protein is CASSPGDGNQPQHF. Written as DNA, the CDR3 is TGCGCCAGCAGTCCTGGGGATGGCAATCAGCCCCAGCATTTT.

This clone was picked up one time. The rearrangement uses TRBV9 and TRBJ1-1; 11 bases map to TRBD1. Losses at the gene ends were 4 bases for V and 4 bases for J; bases not matched to a gene: 3. The germline V gene has CDR1 SGDLS and CDR2 YYNGEE. The CDR3 runs 14 residues. The CDR3 here is CASSPGQGATEAFF. In DNA, the CDR3 is TGTGCCAGCAGCCCCGGACAGGGGGCCACTGAAGCTTTCTTT.

The chain couples TRBV4-1 to TRBJ1-1; D perhaps matches TRBD1 (5 bases). The germline CDR1 and CDR2 sequences are MGHRA and YSYEKL. V lost 0 bases to trimming and J lost 4 bases, with 15 bases between them. The CDR3 runs to 16 residues. This CDR3 reads CASSQERSAGGTEAFF. For the CDR3, the DNA is TGCGCCAGCAGCCAAGAAAGAAGTGCGGGGGGCACTGAAGCTTTCTTT.

The rearrangement joins TRBV7-9 to TRBJ1-6; TRBD1 agrees at 9 bases. This CDR3 has 14 amino acids. The germline CDR1 and CDR2 sequences are SEHNR and FQNEAQ (reference sequence). The ends lost 1 base at V and 11 bases at J; junction bases unmatched: 3. CDR3 in amino acids: CASSLGQGGTPLHF. The CDR3 nucleotides are TGTGCCAGCAGCTTAGGACAGGGGGGGACACCCCTCCACTTT.

The chain carries TRBV5-4 and TRBJ2-2, with D possibly being TRBD1 (6 bases). The CDR3 contains 15 residues. V dropped 2 bases and J dropped 1 base, with 9 bases sitting between them. Germline V gene sequence: CDR1 SGHNT, CDR2 YYREEE (reference sequence). CDR3 in DNA: TGTGCCAGCAGCTTCCAACAGGGGAACACCGGGGAGCTGTTTTTT. Translation: CASSFQQGNTGELFF.

The chain combines TRBV10-3 with TRBJ1-2, with TRBD1 matching 7 bases. CDR1 and CDR2 (germline): ENHRY, SYGVKD. The CDR3 is 13 residues long. Trimming took 4 bases from V and 7 from J; bases not matched to a gene: 6. CDR3 bases: TGTGCCATCAGTGTAACAGGGGACCGTGGCTACACCTTC. Protein sequence: CAISVTGDRGYTF.

The genes are TRBV7-9 and TRBJ2-7; D gene uncertain. The germline V gene has CDR1 SEHNR and CDR2 FQNEAQ (reference sequence). Trimming took 1 base from V and 2 from J, leaving 9 bases between them. There are 14 residues in the CDR3. The CDR3 nucleotides are TGTGCCAGCAGCTTAGAGGTGGGCCCCTACGAGCAGTACTTC. Its translation: CASSLEVGPYEQYF.

The chain links TRBV2 to TRBJ2-1, with D perhaps matching TRBD1 (6 bases). This CDR3 contains 14 residues. Germline V gene data show CDR1 as SNHLY and CDR2 as FYNNEI. Trimming left V 5 bases short and J 4 bases short, with 12 bases between. The CDR3 DNA reads TGTGCCAGCAGTTGGGGGACACCTTACAATGAGCAGTTCTTC. As protein: CASSWGTPYNEQFF.

The rearrangement links TRBV6-1 to TRBJ2-1, with 7 bases identical to TRBD2. The trim removed 2 bases at V and 9 bases at J, leaving 4 bases unmatched. The CDR3 extends over 13 amino acids. Germline V gene sequence: CDR1 MNHNS, CDR2 SASEGT. CDR3: CASSETGEGEQFF. In nucleotides, the CDR3 is TGTGCCAGCAGTGAAACCGGGGAGGGTGAGCAGTTCTTC.

This chain connects TRBV6-5 to TRBJ1-5, with D tentatively TRBD1 (5 bases). The V end lost 0 bases, the J end lost 7 bases, and 16 bases lay between the germline ends. Germline-derived CDR1 and CDR2 are MNHEY and SVGAGI. The CDR3 extends over 16 amino acids. The CDR3 region has the DNA TGTGCCAGCAGTTACTCGGGGGGGACGGCAGACCAGCCCCAGCATTTT. Encoded protein: CASSYSGGTADQPQHF.

V and J are TRBV27 and TRBJ2-6, with D tentatively TRBD1 (5 bases). V lost 6 bases, J lost 0 bases, and 15 bases lay in between. The CDR3 runs to 17 residues. Germline CDR1 reads MNHEY; CDR2 reads SMNVEV (reference sequence). The DNA of the CDR3 is TGTGCCAGCAGACCCAGGGCTGGGGCCTCTGGGGCCAACGTCCTGACTTTC. This translates into CASRPRAGASGANVLTF.

The CDR3 region is CASSESWGTEAFF. The CDR3 nucleotides are TGCGCCAGCAGTGAGTCATGGGGTACTGAAGCTTTCTTT. The rearrangement joins TRBV10-1 to TRBJ1-1, with D uncertain. V lost 0 bases and J 5 bases, leaving 7 bases between the germline ends. Per germline, CDR1 WNHNN and CDR2 SYGVQD (reference sequence). CDR3 length: 13 amino acids.

This chain joins TRBV7-3 and TRBJ2-1, with 7 bases lining up with TRBD1. Germline CDR1 SGHTA, CDR2 FQGTGA. J lost 7 bases, V lost 5 bases, and 5 bases had no gene match. This CDR3 has 13 residues. The CDR3 nucleotides are TGTGCCAGCAGCCATTCAGGGGGAAATGAGCAGTTCTTC. Translating it yields CASSHSGGNEQFF.

This clone was seen just once. CDR3 in DNA: TGCAGTGCTTCTGACGGAGACACCATATATTTT. Amino acid sequence: CSASDGDTIYF. This chain links TRBV20-1 with TRBJ1-3, with D hard to call. Trimming stripped 5 bases from V and 8 bases from J, with 10 bases between. The V gene's germline CDR1 is DFQATT and CDR2 SNEGSKA (reference sequence). There are 11 residues in the CDR3.

J is TRBJ1-1 and V is TRBV19, with 9 bases identical to TRBD1. Germline CDR1 and CDR2: LNHDA and SQIVND (reference sequence). V lost 7 bases, J lost 1 base, and 4 bases stayed unmatched. The CDR3 is 14 residues long. DNA of the CDR3: TGTGCCAGTACCTCGACAGGGGGGAACACTGAAGCTTTCTTT. Residues: CASTSTGGNTEAFF.

This chain joins TRBV18 and TRBJ2-1, with 7 bases lining up with TRBD2. The CDR3 sequence is 14 residues long. Per the germline V gene, CDR1 is KGHSH and CDR2 is LQKENI. After removal of 1 base from V and 8 bases from J, the junction contained 5 bases not matched to a gene. The CDR3 region is CASSPRAGDYEQFF. In nucleotides, the CDR3 is TGTGCCAGCTCACCACGTGCGGGGGATTATGAGCAGTTCTTC.

The CDR3 sequence is CASSQDGYEQYF. As DNA, the CDR3 is TGCGCCAGCAGCCAAGACGGCTACGAGCAGTACTTC. The V gene is TRBV4-3, the J gene TRBJ2-7, with D hard to call. The CDR3 runs 12 residues. Germline values: CDR1 LGHNA, CDR2 YSLEER. V shed 0 bases and J shed 3 bases, with 3 bases lying between them.

The chain uses TRBV18 and TRBJ1-3; TRBD1 matches 7 bases. The germline CDR1 and CDR2 sequences are KGHSH and LQKENI. This CDR3 is 18 amino acids long. J was trimmed by 2 bases and V by 4 bases; bases with no gene match: 14. The CDR3 nucleotides are TGTGCCAGCTCACTCCGACCTCGGACAGGCTTAACTGGAAACACCATATATTTT. This encodes CASSLRPRTGLTGNTIYF.

The V call is TRBV9, the J call TRBJ2-7; 9 bases are shared with TRBD1. This CDR3 contains 15 residues. V dropped 0 bases and J dropped 1; count of bases not matched to a gene: 2. From germline, CDR1 is SGDLS and CDR2 YYNGEE. The CDR3 loop reads CASSVEGQGSYEQYF. The CDR3 nucleotides are TGTGCCAGCAGCGTAGAGGGACAGGGTTCCTACGAGCAGTACTTC.

This rearrangement joins TRBV19 to TRBJ1-5; 10 nucleotides line up with TRBD1. The CDR3 contains 15 residues. V lost 8 bases and J lost 4; bases outside the gene matches: 8. CDR1 LNHDA and CDR2 SQIVND come from the germline V gene (reference sequence). The CDR3 protein is CASLPDRGSNQPQHF. CDR3 sequence (DNA): TGTGCCAGTCTCCCGGACAGGGGGTCTAATCAGCCCCAGCATTTT.

This clone has a single count. The rearrangement links TRBV5-5 to TRBJ2-4; a possible D gene is TRBD2 (6 bases). The CDR3 has 15 amino acids. Germline CDR1 SGHKS, CDR2 YYEKEE (reference sequence). V gave up 1 base and J gave up 8 bases, with 16 bases separating them. In DNA form, the CDR3 reads TGTGCCAGCAGCTTGAACGGGGCGGGGACTGACATTCAGTACTTC. This translates into CASSLNGAGTDIQYF.

This sequence joins TRBV7-2 and TRBJ2-7; no reliable D call. CDR1 and CDR2 (germline): SGHTA, FQGNSA. CDR3 length: 11 residues. The germline V and J ends were trimmed by 5 bases and 4 bases, with 6 bases remaining between them. CDR3 region: CASSPGYEQYF. CDR3 bases: TGTGCCAGCAGCCCCGGTTACGAGCAGTACTTC.